This T cell receptor beta chain was recovered during a study of beta chain features in type 1 diabetes. Study-level findings and limits: Researchers report that Type 1 diabetes patients had moderately but significantly shorter TCRB CDR3s across all four CD4+ subsets. Diminished insertions and augmented deletions at VDJ junctions characterized type 1 diabetes patients.

Purities over 98% were achieved in all sorted populations. This CDR3 has 16 amino acids. Germline V gene lookup returns CDR1 SEHNR and CDR2 FQNEAQ (reference sequence). J gave up 4 bases and V 5 bases, and 13 bases lay outside the gene matches. Of note for this clone: No antigen is known for it.

What was sequenced were expressed TCRB transcripts, since all of the isolated RNA had been reverse transcribed. TCRdb keeps only in-frame clones here, not all; method: immunoSEQ multiplex PCR. The sample yields 600,000 to 750,000 clones, around 12% seen once. Sequencing was performed on naive CD4+ T cells from blood. The sequence derives from a man between 25 and 39 years old with type 1 diabetes. The chain employs TRBV7-9 and TRBJ1-1, with 7 bases identical to TRBD1. DNA for the CDR3: TGTGCCAGCAGCCGGAAGACAGGGCTGCCTTTCACTGAAGCTTTCTTT. This encodes CASSRKTGLPFTEAFF.